This TCR beta chain was identified in a study of PD-L1 blockade in urothelial cancer. The wider study: Around 2014, patients got going on atezolizumab, taking 1,200 mg intravenously every 3 weeks. About 85% of the roughly 30 patients were males with bladder-origin urothelial cancer. The analyses of blood took place 3 weeks (second dose) and 6 weeks after treatment start. Peripheral blood specimens exhibited a median yield of approximately 140,000 T cells.

Germline lookup yields CDR1 SGHRS and CDR2 YFSETQ. V trimming: 5 bases; J trimming: 2 bases; junction bases outside the gene matches: 12. CDR3 length: 17 residues. Profiling relied on immunoSEQ multiplex PCR, and the TCRdb table lists in-frame clones only, not all of them. The table shows some 54,000 clones, with roughly 84% occurring only once. The source of this sequence is a man in his forties with urothelial cancer. The sequenced sample was PBMCs, obtained around atezolizumab (anti-PD-L1) treatment. The V and J genes are TRBV5-1 and TRBJ2-5; TRBD2 aligns across 10 bases. The CDR3 loop reads CASRPAPSGRGQETQYF. The DNA for the CDR3 is TGCGCCAGCAGGCCGGCGCCTAGCGGGAGAGGACAAGAGACCCAGTACTTC. Full variable domain (outside the CDR3, taken from reference TRBV5-1 and TRBJ2-5): KAGVTQTPRYLIKTRGQQVTLSCSPISGHRSVSWYQQTPGQGLQFLFEYFSETQRNKGNFPGRFSGRQFSNSRSEMNVSTLELGDSALYLCASRPAPSGRGQETQYFGPGTRLLVL.